This T cell receptor (beta chain) emerged from a study of CD8 T cells in Susac syndrome. Remarks on this clonotype: Its antigen is not identified.

The study's findings and limits: It was acknowledged in the study that the number of individuals who were included in its TCR sequencing and HLA analysis was relatively small.

The CDR3 sequence is 14 residues long. Trimming stripped 3 bases from V and 4 bases from J, with 13 bases between. The germline gives CDR1 MGHRA, CDR2 YSYEKL. When the RNA was reverse transcribed, random hexamers were used with an input of roughly 0.5 to 1 ug. TCRdb analysed the immunoSEQ multiplex PCR reads with MiXCR anew, one entry per CDR3 protein. The sample has approximately 200,000 distinct CDR3 sequences, 90% to 95% seen once. TEMRA cells were FACS-enriched, with CD8+ and CD4+ T cells isolated negatively. This sequence originates from a human donor with multiple sclerosis. Sequencing was done on a sample of CD4+ T cells from PBMCs. The chain carries TRBV4-1 and TRBJ2-7; no firm D call. The CDR3 bases are TGCGCCAGCAGCCAGTCGTCCCCTGCATACGAGCAGTACTTC. It is translated as CASSQSSPAYEQYF.